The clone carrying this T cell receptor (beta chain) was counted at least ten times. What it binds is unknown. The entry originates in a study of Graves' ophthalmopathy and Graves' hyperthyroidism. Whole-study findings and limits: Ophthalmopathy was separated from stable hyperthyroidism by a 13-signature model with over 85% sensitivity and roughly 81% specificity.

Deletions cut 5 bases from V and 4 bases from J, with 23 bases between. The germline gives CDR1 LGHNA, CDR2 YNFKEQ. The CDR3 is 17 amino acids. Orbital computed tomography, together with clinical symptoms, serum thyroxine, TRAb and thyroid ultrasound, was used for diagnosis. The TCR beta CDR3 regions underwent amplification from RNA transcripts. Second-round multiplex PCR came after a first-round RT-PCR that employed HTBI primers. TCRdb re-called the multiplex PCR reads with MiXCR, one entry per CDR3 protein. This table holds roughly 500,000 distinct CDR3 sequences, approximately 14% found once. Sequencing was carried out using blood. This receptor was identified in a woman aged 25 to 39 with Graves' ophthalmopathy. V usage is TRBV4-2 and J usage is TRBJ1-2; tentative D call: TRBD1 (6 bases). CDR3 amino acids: CASSRTPGHGMSYGYTF. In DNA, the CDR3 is TGTGCCAGCAGCAGGACCCCGGGACACGGTATGAGCTATGGCTACACCTTC.